The 2 T cell receptor beta chains presented below share a single source sample, sequenced in a study of blood T cell repertoires in COVID-19. Some clones are missing from TCRdb's copy, which holds only in-frame ones; the method was immunoSEQ multiplex PCR. The sample holds about 110,000 clones; roughly 88% are singletons and the top ten take around 0.77%. Sequenced material: peripheral blood. These receptors originate from a woman between 65 and 79 years old with acute or convalescent COVID-19.

The genes are TRBV6-5 and TRBJ1-1, with 8 nucleotides matching TRBD1. Germline V gives CDR1 MNHEY, CDR2 SVGAGI. The CDR3 consists of 14 residues. Germline trimming cut 6 bases from V and 0 bases from J; bases unmatched to any gene: 3. CDR3 region: CASRTTGVNTEAFF. The CDR3, as DNA: TGTGCCAGCAGAACGACAGGGGTGAACACTGAAGCTTTCTTT.

The rearrangement links TRBV19 to TRBJ2-1; 8 bases agree with TRBD2. This CDR3 comprises 15 residues. Trimming at V came to 0 bases and at J to 7 bases, leaving 5 bases not matched to a gene. Germline CDR1 and CDR2: LNHDA and SQIVND (reference sequence). The CDR3 loop reads CASSIDPGLENEQFF. The CDR3 coding sequence is TGTGCCAGTAGTATAGACCCGGGACTAGAGAATGAGCAGTTCTTC.